A selection of T cell receptor beta chains follows, all from one sample in a study of vaccination effects on CD4 cells after COVID-19. No cognate antigen is known for these TCRs. Data came from immunoSEQ multiplex PCR; TCRdb stores just in-frame clones and leaves some out. The data hold around 23,000 clones, with around 72% observed a single time. This specimen consisted of CD4+ T cells from PBMCs cultured with a peptide pool, obtained before COVID-19 vaccination. These receptors were collected from a human donor who had a prior SARS-CoV-2 infection. Each CDR3 is given with its conserved first and last residue. The D gene is left open where the match is weak. The listing skips clone size in some rows; elsewhere it reads once, few, many or a size class.

size: once; V: TRBV5-6; J: TRBJ1-5; D: NA; DNA: TGTGCCAGCAGCTTTTCTTTGAATCAGCCCCAGCATTTT; CDR3: CASSFSLNQPQHF
size: NA; V: TRBV4-2; J: TRBJ1-4; D: TRBD1; DNA: TGTGCCAGCAGCCAAGTATGGGGACAGGGTGCAACTAATGAAAAACTGTTTTTT; CDR3: CASSQVWGQGATNEKLFF
size: NA; V: TRBV5-4; J: TRBJ2-5; D: TRBD2; DNA: TGTGCCAGCAGCTTGATCTCTGCGGGAGTGGAGACCCAGTACTTC; CDR3: CASSLISAGVETQYF
size: NA; V: TRBV5-1; J: TRBJ2-3; D: NA; DNA: TGCGCCAGCAGCCCTGGGGGTCCCACGACGGATACGCAGTATTTT; CDR3: CASSPGGPTTDTQYF
size: NA; V: TRBV28; J: TRBJ1-4; D: NA; DNA: TGTGCCAGCAGTCCAATGGGGGGGAAGGAAAAACTGTTTTTT; CDR3: CASSPMGGKEKLFF
size: NA; V: TRBV7-2; J: TRBJ2-5; D: TRBD2; DNA: TGTGCCAGCAGCCCTCTCTCTAGCGGCCCCCAAGAGACCCAGTACTTC; CDR3: CASSPLSSGPQETQYF
size: NA; V: TRBV7-9; J: TRBJ2-3; D: TRBD2; DNA: TGTGCCAGCAGCTTAGGACTAGCGGGGGGGATTATATTGGATACGCAGTATTTT; CDR3: CASSLGLAGGIILDTQYF
size: few; V: TRBV9; J: TRBJ1-1; D: NA; DNA: TGTGCCAGCAGCGGGTGGGATCGGCGTGGTGGCACTGAAGCTTTCTTT; CDR3: CASSGWDRRGGTEAFF
size: NA; V: TRBV11-3; J: TRBJ2-1; D: NA; DNA: TGTGCCAGCAGCTTAGATCTATCCGGGGGTACCTACAATGAGCAGTTCTTC; CDR3: CASSLDLSGGTYNEQFF
size: NA; V: TRBV18; J: TRBJ1-2; D: TRBD1; DNA: TGTGCCAGCTCACCGAACAGGGGCCATCCCTATGGCTACACCTTC; CDR3: CASSPNRGHPYGYTF
size: NA; V: TRBV5-5; J: TRBJ2-5; D: TRBD1; DNA: TGTGCCAGCAGCCTCCGGACAGGCCAAGAGACCCAGTACTTC; CDR3: CASSLRTGQETQYF
size: NA; V: TRBV3-1/TRBV3-2; J: TRBJ2-2; D: TRBD2; DNA: TGTGCCAGCAGCGAGACTAGCGGGGCTGACACCGGGGAGCTGTTTTTT; CDR3: CASSETSGADTGELFF
size: NA; V: TRBV6-7; J: TRBJ2-1; D: NA; DNA: TGTGCCAGCAGTTACTCTTCGTCAGGGTCCCAGCGTAGGTCGAGCTCCTACAATGAGCAGTTCTTC; CDR3: CASSYSSSGSQRRSSSYNEQFF
size: NA; V: TRBV7-2; J: TRBJ2-3; D: NA; DNA: TGTGCCAGCAGCCACCGGGACCGGAGCACAGATACGCAGTATTTT; CDR3: CASSHRDRSTDTQYF
size: NA; V: TRBV9; J: TRBJ1-1; D: NA; DNA: TGTGCCAGCAGCGTAGATCCCATGAGTTGGGGGAACACTGAAGCTTTCTTT; CDR3: CASSVDPMSWGNTEAFF
size: NA; V: TRBV5-4; J: TRBJ1-2; D: NA; DNA: TGTGCCAGCAGCCGTACCCGGGGCAAGCTTAACTATGGCTACACCTTC; CDR3: CASSRTRGKLNYGYTF
size: NA; V: TRBV5-4; J: TRBJ2-3; D: TRBD1; DNA: TGTGCCAGCAGCTTCCTCGGGACAGGGTCAGATACGCAGTATTTT; CDR3: CASSFLGTGSDTQYF
size: NA; V: TRBV19; J: TRBJ2-6; D: NA; DNA: TGTGCCAGTAGTAGTTATGTCTCTGGGGCCAACGTCCTGACTTTC; CDR3: CASSSYVSGANVLTF
size: NA; V: TRBV27; J: TRBJ2-2; D: TRBD2; DNA: TGTGCCAGCAGTTCTCACGGGGGGGCAATCGGGGAGCTGTTTTTT; CDR3: CASSSHGGAIGELFF
size: NA; V: TRBV27; J: TRBJ2-1; D: TRBD2; DNA: TGTGCCAGCAGGAAACTAGCGGCTAACAATGAGCAGTTCTTC; CDR3: CASRKLAANNEQFF
size: NA; V: TRBV5-1; J: TRBJ1-2; D: NA; DNA: TGCGCCAGCAGCTTGGCCTCCGCAGGCTATGGCTACACCTTC; CDR3: CASSLASAGYGYTF
size: few; V: TRBV11-2; J: TRBJ1-6; D: NA; DNA: TGTGCCAGCAGCTTGCGGGGGGATAATTCACCCCTCCACTTT; CDR3: CASSLRGDNSPLHF
size: once; V: TRBV2; J: TRBJ2-5; D: TRBD1; DNA: TGTGCCAGCAGTGAACTGACAGGGGGCCAAGAGACCCAGTACTTC; CDR3: CASSELTGGQETQYF
size: NA; V: TRBV30; J: TRBJ1-6; D: NA; DNA: TGTGCCTGGAGGGGGACCCTCAATTCACCCCTCCACTTT; CDR3: CAWRGTLNSPLHF
size: NA; V: TRBV7-9; J: TRBJ2-1; D: NA; DNA: TGTGCCAGCAGCTTAATTCGGGGCGTCGGTCGGAATGAGCAGTTCTTC; CDR3: CASSLIRGVGRNEQFF
size: NA; V: TRBV5-4; J: TRBJ1-2; D: NA; DNA: TGTGCCAGCAGCTTGGGGCGGGGAGGGGTAGGCTATGGCTACACCTTC; CDR3: CASSLGRGGVGYGYTF